This T cell receptor (beta chain) derives from a study of blood T cell repertoires in COVID-19 (dated by TCRdb to about 2020). For the wider study: Collaborator samples came from the United States, Italy and Spain and covered acute and convalescent phases of COVID-19. The material from the prospective study consisted of cDNA or gDNA derived from T cells, B-cell-depleted T cells, or PBMCs. The dataset comprised deeply sampled blood TCRbeta repertoires from subjects exposed to, actively infected with, or recovered from COVID-19. The repertoires were made available in a free public database intended to serve as a resource for research on the immune response to SARS-CoV-2. The samples were drawn from the first 160 participants of the ongoing ImmuneRACE study and from over 950 subjects provided by 6 global collaborators. The sample metadata nearly always contained a de-identified subject ID, COVID-19 status, age in years and sex. HLA class I and class II types, where available, came from metadata supplied by the sample provider rather than from assay-based typing. Broad study findings and their caveats: Clinical and demographic metadata were provided uncurated, with the amount varying by source and participant.

V and J lose 1 base and 8 bases, and a span of 17 bases separates them. From a lookup of the germline V gene, CDR1 and CDR2 are KGHSH and LQKENI. Inclusive of the bounding cysteine and phenylalanine, the CDR3 is 16 residues long. Only the CDR3 part of the read is kept: 48 bases, read in frame from the first base. Each collaborating institution followed its own protocols to collect whole blood in K2EDTA tubes. For TCRbeta analysis, collaborators shipped samples in one of three forms: frozen whole blood, isolated PBMCs, or DNA extracted from either of those sample types. This clone was seen only once. Its antigen remains undetermined. Base quality data are lacking; no much larger clone is found one base away. TCRbeta CDR3 regions were amplified from genomic DNA using the immunoSEQ Assay, a bias-controlled multiplex PCR. In the original analysis: The number of nucleated cells in each sample was estimated from the amplification of reference gene primers within the assay. To quantify the absolute abundance of each unique TCRbeta CDR3 rearrangement, sequence reads were collapsed and filtered. For each sample, productive Simpson clonality was calculated by taking the square root of Simpson's diversity index across productive rearrangements. TCRdb obtained this table from immuneACCESS and retained in-frame rearrangements with V and J assigned. These tables miss some clones; where compared with another copy, unresolved V genes account for less than half of the shortfall, and the remainder is unexplained. V, J and clone size are taken as reported in that table, and D and trimming were inferred from the DNA itself. The sample includes more than 150,000 clones, with around 80% observed a single time. Of the sample, roughly 14% is held by the ten largest clones.

The rearrangement combines TRBV18 with TRBJ1-4; the D gene lacks a confident call. Sequencing used peripheral blood. The receptor was derived from a man aged 25-45 years with active or convalescent COVID-19. The CDR3 region: CASSPRMESGNEKLFF. The DNA sequence is TGTGCCAGCTCACCACGAATGGAGTCGGGGAACGAAAAACTGTTTTTT.